This TCR beta chain came from a study of T cell responses to AZD1222 COVID-19 vaccine. Overall study findings and caveats: Just six people given AZD1222 tested seropositive at baseline. Donors skewed white British and female; clonal diversity was possibly underestimated. Spike-specific TCR breadth rose after two AZD1222 doses, and depth rose as well.

As to this clone: The antigen remains undetermined.

The table came from immunoSEQ multiplex PCR; TCRdb's copy has only in-frame clones and leaves some out. Here the sample spans about 150,000 clones, roughly nine tenths being singletons. This clonotype was sampled from an adult in good health. The source was peripheral blood, collected on day 0 of AZD1222 vaccination.

The CDR3 nucleotides are TGCGCCAGCAGCCAAGATGGTACAGAAGCCTACAATGAGCAGTTCTTC. It yields the protein CASSQDGTEAYNEQFF. The V and J genes are TRBV4-1 and TRBJ2-1; D unresolved. Germline CDR1 MGHRA, CDR2 YSYEKL. The CDR3 has 16 residues. Trimming shortened V by 0 bases and J by 2 bases, and 11 bases separated the two germline ends.